This is a list of T cell receptor beta chains from one sample in a study of T cell repertoires in cytomegalovirus infection. TCRdb reprocessed the reads via MiXCR and lists one record per CDR3 protein. The data show around 900,000 distinct CDR3 sequences, with roughly a third seen just once and roughly 13% held by the top ten. These receptors have no known antigen. Sequencing was performed on cultured CD8+ T cells from PBMCs, taken from culture after CMV antigen stimulation. These receptors all stem from a human donor in good health (CMV status not recorded). Some clones in this sample may be carry-over from other donors' samples. CDR3s include the opening cysteine and the closing phenylalanine or tryptophan. D genes are given only for firm matches. Part of the rows lack a size; the others show once, few, many or a class for expanded clones.

J gene: TRBJ1-5; D gene: NA; V gene: TRBV6-1; clone size: NA; CDR3 DNA: TGTGCCAGCAGTGAAGGGGGTAGGTTGGTGACCCAGCATTTT; CDR3 protein: CASSEGGRLVTQHF
J gene: TRBJ1-1; D gene: TRBD1; V gene: TRBV5-1; clone size: NA; CDR3 DNA: TGCGCCAGCAGCTTGCCCACGACAGGGGCAGGCGAAGCTTTCTTT; CDR3 protein: CASSLPTTGAGEAFF
J gene: TRBJ2-1; D gene: NA; V gene: TRBV5-1; clone size: NA; CDR3 DNA: TGCGCCAGCAGCCTTCCGCCTGAGCAGTTCTTC; CDR3 protein: CASSLPPEQFF
J gene: TRBJ2-2; D gene: TRBD2; V gene: TRBV4-1; clone size: few; CDR3 DNA: TGCGCCAGCAGCCAGCACCTAGCGGGAGTGGACACCGGGGAGCTGTTTTTT; CDR3 protein: CASSQHLAGVDTGELFF
J gene: TRBJ2-2; D gene: NA; V gene: TRBV11-2; clone size: NA; CDR3 DNA: TGTGCCAGCAGCTTATGGGACAAGAACACCGGGGAGCTGTTTTTT; CDR3 protein: CASSLWDKNTGELFF
J gene: TRBJ2-2; D gene: TRBD1; V gene: TRBV19; clone size: once; CDR3 DNA: TGTGCCAGTAGCCCGACAGGGTTGGGCGGGGAGCTGTTTTTT; CDR3 protein: CASSPTGLGGELFF
J gene: TRBJ1-5; D gene: NA; V gene: TRBV4-1; clone size: NA; CDR3 DNA: TGCGCCAGCAGCCAAGATTATCAAAGCAATCAGCCCCAGCATTTT; CDR3 protein: CASSQDYQSNQPQHF
J gene: TRBJ2-2; D gene: NA; V gene: TRBV7-9; clone size: many; CDR3 DNA: TGTGCCAGCAGCTCCACGGATACGAACACCGGGGAGCTGTTTTTT; CDR3 protein: CASSSTDTNTGELFF
J gene: TRBJ1-2; D gene: NA; V gene: TRBV6-6; clone size: few; CDR3 DNA: TGTGCCAGCAGTGACGACAGTAACTATGGCTACACCTTC; CDR3 protein: CASSDDSNYGYTF
J gene: TRBJ1-2; D gene: TRBD1; V gene: TRBV19; clone size: NA; CDR3 DNA: TGTGCCAGTAGTGCCGGGACAGGGTCCCTAGACTACACCTTC; CDR3 protein: CASSAGTGSLDYTF
J gene: TRBJ2-3; D gene: NA; V gene: TRBV4-2; clone size: few; CDR3 DNA: TGTGCCAGCAGCCAAGGGTCCGGGGGCCTGGGCACAGATACGCAGTATTTT; CDR3 protein: CASSQGSGGLGTDTQYF
J gene: TRBJ2-2; D gene: NA; V gene: TRBV27; clone size: few; CDR3 DNA: TGTGCCAGCAGTTTGGGGCCTGGATCCTGGACCGGGGAGCTGTTTTTT; CDR3 protein: CASSLGPGSWTGELFF
J gene: TRBJ2-7; D gene: NA; V gene: TRBV10-1; clone size: few; CDR3 DNA: TGCGCCAGCAGTGGAGCGGACGGATCCTACGAGCAGTACTTC; CDR3 protein: CASSGADGSYEQYF
J gene: TRBJ2-7; D gene: TRBD2; V gene: TRBV4-1; clone size: NA; CDR3 DNA: TGCGCCAGCAGCCAAGTTAGCGGGGGTGCACTCACCTACGAGCAGTACTTC; CDR3 protein: CASSQVSGGALTYEQYF
J gene: TRBJ2-7; D gene: NA; V gene: TRBV20-1; clone size: NA; CDR3 DNA: TGCAGTGCTAGGCCGAAGGGGTCTTACGAGCAGTACTTC; CDR3 protein: CSARPKGSYEQYF
J gene: TRBJ2-5; D gene: TRBD2; V gene: TRBV13; clone size: NA; CDR3 DNA: TGTGCCAGCAGCGTTTCAGCGGGGGGCCAGTACTTC; CDR3 protein: CASSVSAGGQYF
J gene: TRBJ2-7; D gene: NA; V gene: TRBV5-8; clone size: few; CDR3 DNA: TGTGCCAGCAGCTATCCGATGGGGACCTACGAGCAGTACTTC; CDR3 protein: CASSYPMGTYEQYF
J gene: TRBJ2-7; D gene: NA; V gene: TRBV7-6; clone size: NA; CDR3 DNA: TGTGCCAGCAGCCGTGCGATGGGGGGCTACGAGCAGTACTTC; CDR3 protein: CASSRAMGGYEQYF
J gene: TRBJ2-3; D gene: NA; V gene: TRBV9; clone size: NA; CDR3 DNA: TGTGCCAGCAGCGTAGAATCATATCCTTCGGGCACAGATACGCAGTATTTT; CDR3 protein: CASSVESYPSGTDTQYF
J gene: TRBJ2-2; D gene: NA; V gene: TRBV7-9; clone size: NA; CDR3 DNA: TGTGCCAGCAGCTCACGGCTAGCAGTAAACACCGGGGAGCTGTTTTTT; CDR3 protein: CASSSRLAVNTGELFF
J gene: TRBJ1-1; D gene: NA; V gene: TRBV7-9; clone size: NA; CDR3 DNA: TGTGCCAGCAGCCCCCGAGGAGGTAGACCGAGAGGGGACACTGAAGCTTTCTTT; CDR3 protein: CASSPRGGRPRGDTEAFF
J gene: TRBJ2-5; D gene: NA; V gene: TRBV24-1; clone size: NA; CDR3 DNA: TGTGCCACCAGTGATTCGGGGGGCGGTTCGGAGACCCAGTACTTC; CDR3 protein: CATSDSGGGSETQYF
J gene: TRBJ1-1; D gene: NA; V gene: TRBV5-1; clone size: few; CDR3 DNA: TGCGCCAGCAGCCAACAGGGTTTGGCTTTCTTT; CDR3 protein: CASSQQGLAFF
J gene: TRBJ1-4; D gene: NA; V gene: TRBV27; clone size: NA; CDR3 DNA: TGTGCCAGCAGTCGCTACAGTGCAACTAATGAAAAACTGTTTTTT; CDR3 protein: CASSRYSATNEKLFF
J gene: TRBJ2-1; D gene: NA; V gene: TRBV5-6; clone size: few; CDR3 DNA: TGTGCCAGCAGCTTGGGTGGTAGTTGGAATGAGCAGTTCTTC; CDR3 protein: CASSLGGSWNEQFF
J gene: TRBJ2-5; D gene: TRBD1; V gene: TRBV6-6; clone size: NA; CDR3 DNA: TGTGCCAGCAGTTACCCGGGACAGGGGAGGAAAGAGACCCAGTACTTC; CDR3 protein: CASSYPGQGRKETQYF
J gene: TRBJ2-7; D gene: TRBD1; V gene: TRBV13; clone size: NA; CDR3 DNA: TGTGCCAGCAGCGCCTCACCGGGACAGTCCTACGAGCAGTACTTC; CDR3 protein: CASSASPGQSYEQYF
J gene: TRBJ2-7; D gene: TRBD2; V gene: TRBV5-6; clone size: NA; CDR3 DNA: TGTGCCAGCAGCTCCTTCGGACTAGCGGGGACTATCTCCTACGAGCAGTACTTC; CDR3 protein: CASSSFGLAGTISYEQYF
J gene: TRBJ2-7; D gene: TRBD1; V gene: TRBV27; clone size: many; CDR3 DNA: TGTGCCAGCAGCTTTGGGACAGGCTCCTACGAGCAGTACTTC; CDR3 protein: CASSFGTGSYEQYF
J gene: TRBJ2-2; D gene: NA; V gene: TRBV4-1; clone size: NA; CDR3 DNA: TGCGCCAGCAGCCAAGACCCGGGTTTCACCGGGGAGCTGTTTTTT; CDR3 protein: CASSQDPGFTGELFF
J gene: TRBJ1-4; D gene: NA; V gene: TRBV6-6; clone size: NA; CDR3 DNA: TGTGCCAGCAGAAGCCAGGGTTTGCTTGAAAAACTGTTTTTT; CDR3 protein: CASRSQGLLEKLFF
J gene: TRBJ1-6; D gene: NA; V gene: TRBV27; clone size: many; CDR3 DNA: TGTGCCAGCAGCTTCGGGGGCGGGTCACCCCTCCACTTT; CDR3 protein: CASSFGGGSPLHF
J gene: TRBJ1-1; D gene: NA; V gene: TRBV7-2; clone size: many; CDR3 DNA: TGTGCCAGCAGCTCGGAGGGTCTAGGGGACACTGAAGCTTTCTTT; CDR3 protein: CASSSEGLGDTEAFF
J gene: TRBJ1-4; D gene: TRBD1; V gene: TRBV7-9; clone size: once; CDR3 DNA: TGTGCCAGCAGCCGTTCGGGACAGGAAAAGGAAAAACTGTTTTTT; CDR3 protein: CASSRSGQEKEKLFF
J gene: TRBJ1-4; D gene: TRBD1; V gene: TRBV12-3/TRBV12-4; clone size: NA; CDR3 DNA: TGTGCCAGCAGTAAACAGGGGGCGACTGAAAAACTGTTTTTT; CDR3 protein: CASSKQGATEKLFF
J gene: TRBJ2-1; D gene: NA; V gene: TRBV19; clone size: few; CDR3 DNA: TGTGCCAGTAGTGACCTCGGGAATGAGCAGTTCTTC; CDR3 protein: CASSDLGNEQFF
J gene: TRBJ2-2; D gene: NA; V gene: TRBV6-1; clone size: NA; CDR3 DNA: TGTGCCAGCAGTGAAGCTCGGGGAGGGACAGAATATAACACCGGGGAGCTGTTTTTT; CDR3 protein: CASSEARGGTEYNTGELFF